Below, 31 T cell receptor beta chains from the same sample are listed, as sequenced in a study of blood T cell repertoires in COVID-19 (dated by TCRdb to 2018 to 2021). The library was obtained by the immunoSEQ multiplex PCR assay. TCRdb took over this immuneACCESS table, retaining in-frame rearrangements with V and J assigned. Such tables are incomplete; in checked studies, under half of the missing clones stem from an unresolved V gene, and the remainder is unexplained. The sample yields 150,000 to 200,000 clones; 80% to 85% were counted once. Clones ranked in the top ten supply approximately 5.3% of the sample. Sequencing was done on a sample of PBMCs or T cells enriched from blood (not recorded which). The receptors stem from a man between 65 and 85 years old who had been exposed to COVID-19.

This clone was counted once. CDR3 bases: TGTGCCAGCAGCCCCCCAACCGGGACAGCGAACACTGAAGCTTTCTTT. Residues: CASSPPTGTANTEAFF. This chain joins TRBV5-4 and TRBJ1-1, with 7 bases lining up with TRBD1. The CDR3 spans 16 residues. Losses at the gene ends were 4 bases for V and 1 base for J; bases not matched to a gene: 10. Germline assignment: CDR1 SGHNT and CDR2 YYREEE (reference sequence).

The genes are TRBV19 and TRBJ1-2; D remains unclear. The CDR3 consists of 14 residues. Trimming cost V 2 bases and J 6 bases, with 13 bases left between them. Per germline, CDR1 LNHDA and CDR2 SQIVND (reference sequence). The chain's CDR3 is CASSIRTVTNGYTF. Written as DNA, the CDR3 is TGTGCCAGTAGTATAAGAACAGTAACGAATGGCTACACCTTC.

The rearrangement uses TRBV20-1 and TRBJ2-2; TRBD1 matches at 10 bases. The CDR3 has 16 residues. V gave up 3 bases and J gave up 5 bases; unmatched junction bases: 9. From germline, CDR1 is DFQATT and CDR2 SNEGSKA (reference sequence). CDR3 region: CSASATGTGVTGELFF. The CDR3 nucleotides read TGCAGTGCTAGTGCTACCGGGACAGGGGTAACCGGGGAGCTGTTTTTT.

This CDR3 reads CAWSGQPYEQYF. As DNA, the CDR3 is TGTGCCTGGAGTGGACAGCCGTACGAGCAGTACTTC. The chain links TRBV30 to TRBJ2-7; possibly TRBD1 for D (5 bases). V lost 1 base and J 4 bases, leaving 8 bases between the germline ends. The CDR3 runs 12 residues. The germline gives CDR1 GTSNPN, CDR2 SVGIG (reference sequence). Full variable domain (rest looked up from reference TRBV30 and TRBJ2-7): SQTIHQWPATLVQPVGSPLSLECTVEGTSNPNLYWYRQAAGRGLQLLFYSVGIGQISSEVPQNLSASRPQDRQFILSSKKLLLSDSGFYLCAWSGQPYEQYFGPGTRLTVT.

The rearrangement links TRBV11-2 to TRBJ2-1; 12 nucleotides match TRBD2. V was pared by 4 bases and J by 3 bases, with 1 base of the junction left unmatched. The length of the CDR3 is 15 residues. Germline CDR1 is SGHAT and CDR2 is FQNNGV. The chain's CDR3 is CASSWTSGVYNEQFF. The CDR3 coding sequence is TGTGCCAGCAGCTGGACTAGCGGGGTCTACAATGAGCAGTTCTTC.

The CDR3 DNA follows: TGTGCAAGTCGCTTAGCGGTACAAGGGGCAGGTGAAGCTTTCTTT. Translating gives CASRLAVQGAGEAFF. This chain uses TRBV12-2 with TRBJ1-1; TRBD1 reflects the table's D call only, with no check against the DNA. TRBV12-2 is a pseudogene. This CDR3 is built from 15 residues.

CDR3 sequence reads: CASSAGGTSPETQYF. Here the CDR3 DNA reads TGTGCCAGCAGCGCAGGGGGCACGTCCCCAGAGACCCAGTACTTC. This chain connects TRBV7-9 to TRBJ2-5, with 8 bases that match TRBD1. Looked up from germline, CDR1 is SEHNR and CDR2 is FQNEAQ (reference sequence). The V and J ends lost 5 bases and 4 bases, in that order; junction bases with no gene match: 9. This CDR3 comprises 15 residues.

This rearrangement joins TRBV28 to TRBJ2-7, with D maybe TRBD2 (5 bases). The V end was cut by 6 bases, the J end by 1 base, with 16 bases between. This CDR3 spans 15 amino acids. Germline values: CDR1 MDHEN, CDR2 SYDVKM. The CDR3 DNA is TGTGCCAGCAGCCCGACTGGCGGGCGATCCTACGAGCAGTACTTC. Its protein product is CASSPTGGRSYEQYF.

The chain combines TRBV18 with TRBJ2-7, with D unclear. Germline CDR1 KGHSH, CDR2 LQKENI. Trimming took off 2 bases at V and 6 bases at J, with 11 bases between the two ends. The CDR3 is made up of 13 amino acids. The CDR3 loop is CASSPKETAEQYF. DNA for the CDR3: TGTGCCAGCTCACCAAAGGAGACCGCCGAGCAGTACTTC. Full variable domain (rest looked up from reference TRBV18 and TRBJ2-7): NAGVMQNPRHLVRRRGQEARLRCSPMKGHSHVYWYRQLPEEGLKFMVYLQKENIIDESGMPKERFSAEFPKEGPSILRIQQVVRGDSAAYFCASSPKETAEQYFGPGTRLTVT.

The chain recombines TRBV15 with TRBJ1-6; no firm D call. Between the trimmed V and J ends, which lost 4 bases and 7 bases, there was a span of 20 bases. Germline V gives CDR1 LNHNV, CDR2 YYDKDF (reference sequence). The CDR3 sequence is 17 residues long. The CDR3 sequence: CATSKDFKTYPNSPLHF. CDR3 DNA sequence: TGTGCCACCAGCAAAGACTTCAAGACTTATCCAAATTCACCCCTCCACTTT.

This clone was seen just once. The V gene is TRBV5-1, the J gene TRBJ1-5; no definite D call. The V end lost 4 bases, the J end lost 6 bases, and 11 bases lay between the germline ends. The CDR3 spans 13 residues. Looked up from germline, CDR1 is SGHRS and CDR2 is YFSETQ. The CDR3 DNA reads TGCGCCAGCAGCCCTTTGGAGGGTCAGCCCCAGCATTTT. Its protein is CASSPLEGQPQHF.

This rearrangement joins TRBV6-4 to TRBJ1-1; 11 bases fit TRBD1. This CDR3 region has 14 residues. V lost 5 bases and J lost 5; bases outside the gene matches: 4. Germline assignment: CDR1 MRHNA and CDR2 SNTAGT. CDR3 nucleotides: TGTGCCAGCAGTCAGGACAGGGGGCATACTGAAGCTTTCTTT. It translates to CASSQDRGHTEAFF.

J is TRBJ1-6 and V is TRBV7-2, with TRBD1 identical over 7 bases. Germline lookup yields CDR1 SGHTA and CDR2 FQGNSA. The CDR3 is 15 amino acids. V trimming: 4 bases; J trimming: 7 bases; junction bases outside the gene matches: 7. The CDR3, as DNA: TGTGCCAGCAGCTGGGCCGGGACAGAGAATTCACCCCTCCACTTT. Translation gives CASSWAGTENSPLHF. The whole variable domain, remainder taken from reference TRBV7-2 and TRBJ1-6, is GAGVSQSPSNKVTEKGKDVELRCDPISGHTALYWYRQSLGQGLEFLIYFQGNSAPDKSGLPSDRFSAERTGGSVSTLTIQRTQQEDSAVYLCASSWAGTENSPLHFGNGTRLTVT.

This clone showed up just a few times. The chain links TRBV28 to TRBJ1-4; D is uncertain. The CDR3 extends over 16 amino acids. CDR1 and CDR2 from the germline V gene are MDHEN and SYDVKM. Trimming pared 6 bases from V and 0 bases from J, leaving 14 bases between. CDR3 residues: CASSFTDPATNEKLFF. The DNA of the CDR3 is TGTGCCAGCAGCTTTACAGATCCGGCAACTAATGAAAAACTGTTTTTT.

The chain has TRBV12-5 and TRBJ2-1; D is unresolved. Germline CDR1 reads LGHNT; CDR2 reads FRNRAP. V was trimmed by 5 bases and J by 8 bases, leaving 7 bases between them. The CDR3 spans 11 residues. The DNA of the CDR3 is TGTGCTAGTGGTAACAGCCATGAGCAGTTCTTC. Its protein is CASGNSHEQFF.

The chain recombines TRBV7-3 with TRBJ2-3, with D possibly TRBD2 on 7 matching bases. The germline CDR1 and CDR2 sequences are SGHTA and FQGTGA. Between the trimmed V and J ends, which lost 5 bases and 4 bases, there was a span of 19 bases. The CDR3 loop spans 16 amino acids. CDR3 sequence reads: CASSPNVGGPSDTQYF. CDR3 nucleotides: TGTGCCAGCAGCCCAAACGTGGGGGGGCCATCAGATACGCAGTATTTT.

This chain uses TRBV5-1 with TRBJ2-5; D is unclear. The CDR3 sequence is 14 residues long. The V and J ends lost 0 bases and 1 base respectively, with 7 bases between them. From germline, CDR1 is SGHRS and CDR2 YFSETQ. The CDR3 spells CASSLGTSQETQYF. DNA of the CDR3: TGCGCCAGCAGCTTGGGTACATCCCAAGAGACCCAGTACTTC.

This clone was seen only once. The V and J genes are TRBV6-5 and TRBJ2-7, with 7 bases aligning to TRBD1. The ends lost 5 bases at V and 8 bases at J; junction bases unmatched: 6. The CDR3 sequence is 12 residues long. The V gene's germline CDR1 is MNHEY and CDR2 SVGAGI. DNA of the CDR3: TGTGCCAGCAGTCAAAGACAGGGCAAGCAGTACTTC. Translated: CASSQRQGKQYF.

The chain couples TRBV7-8 to TRBJ2-1; 9 bases are shared with TRBD2. V shed 3 bases, J shed 7 bases, and the junction held 13 bases outside the gene matches. The CDR3 is made up of 17 amino acids. Germline lookup yields CDR1 SGHVS and CDR2 FQNEAQ. The CDR3 sequence is CASSFTASGTKGNEQFF. The CDR3 bases are TGTGCCAGCAGCTTCACCGCTAGCGGGACAAAGGGAAATGAGCAGTTCTTC.

This clone has only a few counts. The genes are TRBV6-6 and TRBJ2-5; TRBD2 aligns across 10 bases. This CDR3 is built from 19 residues. Germline CDR1 and CDR2: MNHNY and SVGAGI (reference sequence). The V gene end was trimmed by 5 bases and the J gene end by 1 base; junction bases not matched to a gene: 16. CDR3 DNA: TGTGCCAGCAGTCCCAAGGGAACTAGCGGGGCCCGCAGCCAAGAGACCCAGTACTTC. It codes for CASSPKGTSGARSQETQYF.

The V call is TRBV27, the J call TRBJ2-3; 7 bases line up with TRBD2. The CDR3 sequence is 15 residues long. V shed 0 bases, J shed 2 bases, and the junction held 2 bases outside the gene matches. Per germline, CDR1 MNHEY and CDR2 SMNVEV (reference sequence). The CDR3 loop is CASSLSLAATDTQYF. The CDR3 DNA is TGTGCCAGCAGTTTATCCCTAGCGGCCACAGATACGCAGTATTTT.

V is TRBV28 and J is TRBJ1-4; a possible D gene is TRBD1 (5 bases). Germline assignment: CDR1 MDHEN and CDR2 SYDVKM. Trimming removed 3 bases from V and 7 bases from J, with 12 bases in between. The CDR3 consists of 14 residues. CDR3: CASSFGGVGEKLFF. CDR3 sequence (DNA): TGTGCCAGCAGTTTTGGGGGGGTCGGTGAAAAACTGTTTTTT.

The J gene is TRBJ1-2, the V gene TRBV19, with 7 bases that match TRBD1. The V gene's germline CDR1 is LNHDA and CDR2 SQIVND (reference sequence). This CDR3 has 15 residues. The J segment lost 5 bases and the V segment lost 7 bases, leaving 13 bases of the junction unmatched. This CDR3 is CASTGQARMGYGYTF. In DNA form, the CDR3 reads TGTGCCAGTACCGGACAGGCCAGAATGGGGTATGGCTACACCTTC.

This clone is medium-sized in the sample. The rearrangement uses TRBV19 and TRBJ1-1; D is perhaps TRBD1 (5 bases). The V end lost 6 bases, the J end lost 5 bases, and 13 bases lay between the germline ends. The V gene's germline CDR1 is LNHDA and CDR2 SQIVND (reference sequence). This CDR3 has 13 amino acids. CDR3 nucleotide sequence: TGTGCCAGTAGCCAGGGCAGTGGGACTGAAGCTTTCTTT. Translating gives CASSQGSGTEAFF.

J is TRBJ1-1 and V is TRBV5-5, with a possible D match to TRBD1 (6 bases). The CDR3 is 14 amino acids. The V end lost 4 bases, the J end lost 1 base, and 11 bases lay between the germline ends. Germline loops: CDR1 SGHKS, CDR2 YYEKEE (reference sequence). The CDR3 sequence is CASSGMTGNTEAFF. Here the CDR3 DNA reads TGTGCCAGCAGCGGCATGACAGGGAACACTGAAGCTTTCTTT.

Written as DNA, the CDR3 is TGTGCCAGCAGAACTCCTGGAAACACCATATATTTT. Protein: CASRTPGNTIYF. The genes are TRBV12-3 or TRBV12-4 and TRBJ1-3; D not resolved. With 6 bases removed from V and 2 bases from J, the gap between germline ends came to 5 bases. The length of the CDR3 is 12 residues.

The gene calls are TRBV28 and TRBJ2-1; D perhaps matches TRBD2 (6 bases). Looked up from germline, CDR1 is MDHEN and CDR2 is SYDVKM. CDR3 length: 13 amino acids. Trimming removed 5 bases at V and 7 bases at J, with 12 bases between. The CDR3 bases are TGTGCCAGCAGTACCGGGACTCATAATGAGCAGTTCTTC. It is translated as CASSTGTHNEQFF.

The chain recombines TRBV6-2 or TRBV6-3 with TRBJ2-2, with 7 bases matching TRBD2. V gave up 6 bases and J gave up 7 bases; unmatched junction bases: 11. Germline CDR1 and CDR2: MNHEY and SVGEGT. CDR3 length: 15 residues. CDR3 bases: TGTGCCAGCAGCAAACGGGGCGGGAGCTACGGGGAGCTGTTTTTT. Its protein is CASSKRGGSYGELFF.

The chain joins TRBV28 to TRBJ2-1; 7 bases fit TRBD2. Per germline, CDR1 MDHEN and CDR2 SYDVKM. After removal of 1 base from V and 16 bases from J, the junction contained 4 bases not matched to a gene. CDR3 length equals 11 residues. In DNA form, the CDR3 reads TGTGCCAGCAGTTTATATGCGGGAGTATTCTTC. Translating gives CASSLYAGVFF. Filled out from reference TRBV28 and TRBJ2-1, the complete variable domain reads DVKVTQSSRYLVKRTGEKVFLECVQDMDHENMFWYRQDPGLGLRLIYFSYDVKMKEKGDIPEGYSVSREKKERFSLILESASTNQTSMYLCASSLYAGVFFGPGTRLTVL.

The chain recombines TRBV6-5 with TRBJ1-2, with 8 positions matching TRBD1. CDR1 is MNHEY and CDR2 is SVGAGI in the germline V gene. CDR3 length equals 12 residues. J lost 8 bases, V lost 6 bases, and 5 bases had no gene match. The CDR3 sequence: CASRDRATGYTF. Here the CDR3 DNA reads TGTGCCAGCAGGGACAGGGCCACCGGCTACACCTTC.

This chain connects TRBV15 to TRBJ2-7, with D unresolved. V gave up 0 bases and J gave up 1 base, with 7 bases separating them. CDR1 is LNHNV, CDR2 YYDKDF, per germline (reference sequence). The CDR3 runs to 14 residues. The CDR3 coding sequence is TGTGCCACCAGCAGAGATCCAGGTTCCTACGAGCAGTACTTC. It encodes CATSRDPGSYEQYF. The whole variable domain, remainder taken from reference TRBV15 and TRBJ2-7, is DAMVIQNPRYQVTQFGKPVTLSCSQTLNHNVMYWYQQKSSQAPKLLFHYYDKDFNNEADTPDNFQSRRPNTSFCFLDIRSPGLGDTAMYLCATSRDPGSYEQYFGPGTRLTVT.